The rows below give T cell receptor beta chains drawn from one sample of a study of cytomegalovirus exposure and HLA in healthy donors. Assay: immunoSEQ multiplex PCR; the TCRdb copy retains only in-frame clones and omits some. In the table there are 150,000 to 200,000 clones, around 80% of which are singletons. The sequencing sample was made of PBMCs. These receptors came from a man between 18 and 35 years old in good health and CMV-seronegative. Each CDR3 is given with its conserved first and last residue. The order of the fields is clone size, D gene, V gene, J gene, CDR3 DNA, CDR3 protein. D genes are given only for firm matches. Size tells how often a clone was seen (once, few, many) or the class of an expanded clone, and some rows leave it out.

abundance: -
d_gene: -
v_gene: TRBV27
j_gene: TRBJ2-3
CDR3nt: TGTGCCAGCAGTTTATCGGCAGGGACAGATACGCAGTATTTT
CDR3aa: CASSLSAGTDTQYF

abundance: -
d_gene: -
v_gene: TRBV18
j_gene: TRBJ1-5
CDR3nt: TGTGCCAGCTCCCTCGGCTGGGAGCAGCCCCAGCATTTT
CDR3aa: CASSLGWEQPQHF

abundance: -
d_gene: TRBD2
v_gene: TRBV5-8
j_gene: TRBJ2-7
CDR3nt: TGTGCCAGCAGCTTCGGACTAGCTGGGTACGAGCAGTACTTC
CDR3aa: CASSFGLAGYEQYF

abundance: -
d_gene: -
v_gene: TRBV5-6
j_gene: TRBJ2-1
CDR3nt: TGTGCCAGCAGCCTCGGACAAGGATGGGCCAGCTCCTACAATGAGCAGTTCTTC
CDR3aa: CASSLGQGWASSYNEQFF

abundance: -
d_gene: -
v_gene: TRBV30
j_gene: TRBJ2-7
CDR3nt: TGTGCCTGGAGTGTACAGTTAGGGGTTACCTACGAGCAGTACTTC
CDR3aa: CAWSVQLGVTYEQYF

abundance: -
d_gene: TRBD2
v_gene: TRBV13
j_gene: TRBJ2-1
CDR3nt: TGTGCCAGCAGCTTACTAGCGGAAGTCTACAATGAGCAGTTCTTC
CDR3aa: CASSLLAEVYNEQFF

abundance: -
d_gene: TRBD2
v_gene: TRBV30
j_gene: TRBJ2-1
CDR3nt: TGTGCCTGGAGCCGGTGGACTAGCGGGGTCTTCTACAATGAGCAGTTCTTC
CDR3aa: CAWSRWTSGVFYNEQFF

abundance: few
d_gene: -
v_gene: TRBV7-9
j_gene: TRBJ2-7
CDR3nt: TGTGCCAGCAGCGGAGGGACAGCCTACGAGCAGTACTTC
CDR3aa: CASSGGTAYEQYF

abundance: -
d_gene: TRBD1
v_gene: TRBV7-9
j_gene: TRBJ1-2
CDR3nt: TGTGCCAGCAGCCTTCTCAGGGGGAATGGCTACACCTTC
CDR3aa: CASSLLRGNGYTF

abundance: -
d_gene: -
v_gene: TRBV19
j_gene: TRBJ2-3
CDR3nt: TGTGCCAGTAGTATTGGACTGGCTAGCACAGATACGCAGTATTTT
CDR3aa: CASSIGLASTDTQYF

abundance: few
d_gene: TRBD1
v_gene: TRBV9
j_gene: TRBJ1-5
CDR3nt: TGTGCCAGCAGCGCGCAGGGGGGTCCCCAGCATTTT
CDR3aa: CASSAQGGPQHF

abundance: -
d_gene: -
v_gene: TRBV28
j_gene: TRBJ2-7
CDR3nt: TGTGCCAGCAGTTTGACGGGATCGGGTTACGAGCAGTACTTC
CDR3aa: CASSLTGSGYEQYF

abundance: few
d_gene: -
v_gene: TRBV7-2
j_gene: TRBJ2-4
CDR3nt: TGTGCCAGCAGCGCCGGGGGGACGGGGGCCATTCAGTACTTC
CDR3aa: CASSAGGTGAIQYF

abundance: -
d_gene: -
v_gene: TRBV7-2
j_gene: TRBJ2-1
CDR3nt: TGTGCCAGCAGCACCCAGTCGACTCACAATGAGCAGTTCTTC
CDR3aa: CASSTQSTHNEQFF

abundance: -
d_gene: TRBD2
v_gene: TRBV19
j_gene: TRBJ2-7
CDR3nt: TGTGCCAGTAGTGGGGGGACTAGCGGGGTTTACGAGCAGTACTTC
CDR3aa: CASSGGTSGVYEQYF

abundance: -
d_gene: TRBD2
v_gene: TRBV4-2
j_gene: TRBJ2-1
CDR3nt: TGTGCCAGCAGCCAACAGGGAGGGGAGTACAATGAGCAGTTCTTC
CDR3aa: CASSQQGGEYNEQFF

abundance: -
d_gene: -
v_gene: TRBV6-5
j_gene: TRBJ1-1
CDR3nt: TGTGCCAGCAGTTACAGAGGGGGGAACACTGAAGCTTTCTTT
CDR3aa: CASSYRGGNTEAFF